The present T cell receptor (beta chain) was sequenced within a study of blood T cell repertoires in COVID-19. Profiled with immunoSEQ multiplex PCR; TCRdb holds only in-frame clones, not every one. The sample lists over 200,000 clones; over 75% were seen once. Sequenced material: PBMCs or T cells enriched from blood (not recorded which). This TCR was recovered from a woman aged 25 to 39 who had been exposed to COVID-19.

CDR3 residues: CASSEAGLYEQYF. CDR3 in DNA: TGTGCCAGCAGTGAAGCGGGACTCTACGAGCAGTACTTC. V usage is TRBV6-1 and J usage is TRBJ2-7; tentative D call: TRBD2 (6 bases). V lost 0 bases and J 3 bases, leaving 6 bases between the germline ends. This CDR3 comprises 13 residues. Germline values: CDR1 MNHNS, CDR2 SASEGT.